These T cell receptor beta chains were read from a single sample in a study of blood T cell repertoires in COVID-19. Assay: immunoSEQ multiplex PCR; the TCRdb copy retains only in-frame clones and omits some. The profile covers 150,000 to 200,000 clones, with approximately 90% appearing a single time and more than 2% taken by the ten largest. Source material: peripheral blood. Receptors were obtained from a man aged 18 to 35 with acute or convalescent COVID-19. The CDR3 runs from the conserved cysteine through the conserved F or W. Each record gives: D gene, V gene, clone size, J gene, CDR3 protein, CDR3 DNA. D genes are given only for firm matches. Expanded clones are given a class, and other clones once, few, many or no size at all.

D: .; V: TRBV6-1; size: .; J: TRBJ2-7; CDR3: CASSEAVSLSYEQYF; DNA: TGTGCCAGCAGTGAAGCCGTATCTCTCTCCTACGAGCAGTACTTC
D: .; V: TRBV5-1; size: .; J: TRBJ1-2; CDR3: CASSQSGLDYYGYTF; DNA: TGCGCCAGCAGCCAGTCAGGCCTCGATTACTATGGCTACACCTTC
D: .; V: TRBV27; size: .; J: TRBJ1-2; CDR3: CASSFNTGFNGYTF; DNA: TGTGCCAGCAGTTTCAACACAGGGTTCAATGGCTACACCTTC
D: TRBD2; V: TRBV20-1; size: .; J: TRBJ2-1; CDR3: CSASKTSGGYNEQFF; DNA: TGCAGTGCTAGTAAGACTAGCGGGGGTTACAATGAGCAGTTCTTC
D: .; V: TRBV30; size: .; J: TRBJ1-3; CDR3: CAWTPWSSGNTIYF; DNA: TGTGCCTGGACACCGTGGAGCTCTGGAAACACCATATATTTT
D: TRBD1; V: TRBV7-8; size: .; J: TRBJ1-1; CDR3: CASSEGQGVITEAFF; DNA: TGTGCCAGCAGCGAGGGACAGGGCGTAATAACTGAAGCTTTCTTT
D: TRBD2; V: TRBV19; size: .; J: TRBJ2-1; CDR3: CASGGSGSEQFF; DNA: TGTGCCAGTGGGGGTAGCGGGAGTGAGCAGTTCTTC
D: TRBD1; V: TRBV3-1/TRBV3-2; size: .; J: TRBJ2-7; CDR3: CASSLYIPGQGSYEQYF; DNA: TGTGCCAGCAGCTTGTACATTCCGGGACAGGGCTCCTACGAGCAGTACTTC
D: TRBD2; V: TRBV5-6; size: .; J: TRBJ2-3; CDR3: CASSLSSGIVDTQYF; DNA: TGTGCCAGCAGCTTGTCTAGCGGGATTGTAGATACGCAGTATTTT
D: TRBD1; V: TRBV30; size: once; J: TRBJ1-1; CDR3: CAWGETGAFF; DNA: TGTGCCTGGGGGGAGACAGGGGCTTTCTTT
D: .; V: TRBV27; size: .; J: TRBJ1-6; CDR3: CASSYRTPIMEYSPLHF; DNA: TGTGCCAGCAGTTACAGGACGCCCATCATGGAGTATTCACCCCTCCACTTT
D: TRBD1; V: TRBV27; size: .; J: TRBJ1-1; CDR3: CASRHTGGAATEAFF; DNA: TGTGCCAGCAGGCATACAGGGGGCGCCGCGACTGAAGCTTTCTTT
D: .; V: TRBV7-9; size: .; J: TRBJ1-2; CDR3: CASSPEGEGIFYGYTF; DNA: TGTGCCAGCAGCCCCGAGGGGGAGGGAATTTTCTATGGCTACACCTTC
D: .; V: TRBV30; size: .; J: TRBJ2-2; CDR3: CAFRRDYTGELFF; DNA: TGTGCCTTCCGACGGGACTACACCGGGGAGCTGTTTTTT
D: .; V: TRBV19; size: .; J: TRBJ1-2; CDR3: CASSPRRDHGYTF; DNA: TGTGCCAGTAGTCCTAGGAGGGACCATGGCTACACCTTC
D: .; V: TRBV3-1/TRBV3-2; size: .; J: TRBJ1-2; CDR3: CASSHLAGNYGYTF; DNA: TGTGCCAGCAGCCACCTTGCGGGGAACTATGGCTACACCTTC
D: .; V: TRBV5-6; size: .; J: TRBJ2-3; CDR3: CASSLGSQVFTDTQYF; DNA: TGTGCCAGCAGCTTGGGTTCCCAGGTCTTCACAGATACGCAGTATTTT
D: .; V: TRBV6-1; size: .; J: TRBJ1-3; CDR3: CASSDLRGPGNTIYF; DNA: TGTGCCAGCAGTGACCTAAGGGGCCCTGGAAACACCATATATTTT
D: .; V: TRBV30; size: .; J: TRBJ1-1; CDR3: CAWSRVGVMNTEAFF; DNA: TGTGCCTGGAGCCGTGTCGGGGTTATGAACACTGAAGCTTTCTTT
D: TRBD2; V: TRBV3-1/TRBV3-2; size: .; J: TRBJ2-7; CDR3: CASSQGTSGFYSYEQYF; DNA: TGTGCCAGCAGCCAAGGAACTAGCGGGTTCTATTCCTACGAGCAGTACTTC
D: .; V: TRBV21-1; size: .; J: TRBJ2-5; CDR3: CAKRQGQRKTQYF; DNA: TGTGCCAAAAGACAGGGTCAACGGAAGACCCAGTACTTC
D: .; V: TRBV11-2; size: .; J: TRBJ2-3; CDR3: CASSQYRAQRDTQYF; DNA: TGTGCCAGCAGTCAATACAGAGCCCAACGGGATACGCAGTATTTT
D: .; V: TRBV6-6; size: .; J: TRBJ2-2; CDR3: CASSYAGAQGTGELFF; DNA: TGTGCCAGCAGTTACGCGGGGGCCCAGGGCACCGGGGAGCTGTTTTTT
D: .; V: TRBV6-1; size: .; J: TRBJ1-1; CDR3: CASSEALGRFEAFF; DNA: TGTGCCAGCAGTGAAGCCCTCGGCAGGTTTGAAGCTTTCTTT
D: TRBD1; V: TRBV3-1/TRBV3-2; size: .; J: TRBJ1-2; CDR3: CASSQWDRRDFYGYTF; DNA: TGTGCCAGCAGCCAATGGGACAGGCGAGACTTCTATGGCTACACCTTC
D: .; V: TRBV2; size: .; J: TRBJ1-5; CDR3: CASTRSPGPQHF; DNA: TGTGCCAGCACGAGGAGCCCGGGGCCCCAGCATTTT
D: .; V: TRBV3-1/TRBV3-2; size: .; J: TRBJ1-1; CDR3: CASSQPTGSAEAFF; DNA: TGTGCCAGCAGCCAACCTACAGGGTCCGCTGAAGCTTTCTTT
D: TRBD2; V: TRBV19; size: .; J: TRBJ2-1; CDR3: CASSVRPWEGDNEQFF; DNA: TGTGCCAGTAGTGTGAGGCCTTGGGAGGGAGACAATGAGCAGTTCTTC
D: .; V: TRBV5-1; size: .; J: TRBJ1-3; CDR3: CASSLDQGISGNTIYF; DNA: TGCGCCAGCAGCTTGGACCAGGGGATCTCTGGAAACACCATATATTTT
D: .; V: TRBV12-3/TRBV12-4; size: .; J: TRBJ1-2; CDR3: CASSPTYSGYTF; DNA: TGTGCCAGCAGTCCTACCTACAGTGGCTACACCTTC
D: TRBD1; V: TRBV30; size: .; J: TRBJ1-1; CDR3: CAGTGGSGTEAFF; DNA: TGTGCCGGCACAGGGGGCAGCGGCACTGAAGCTTTCTTT
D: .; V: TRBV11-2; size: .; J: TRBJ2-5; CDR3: CASSLFGAAAQETQYF; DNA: TGTGCCAGCAGCTTATTTGGGGCGGCCGCACAAGAGACCCAGTACTTC
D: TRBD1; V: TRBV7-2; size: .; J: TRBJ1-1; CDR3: CASSSADRGLRNTEAFF; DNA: TGTGCCAGCAGCTCCGCGGACAGGGGACTTAGGAACACTGAAGCTTTCTTT
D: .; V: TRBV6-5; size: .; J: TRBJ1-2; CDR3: CASSLDSLGYTF; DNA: TGTGCCAGCAGTTTGGACAGTCTAGGCTACACCTTC
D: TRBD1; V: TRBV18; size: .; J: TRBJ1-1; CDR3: CASSPDRGLGAFF; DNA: TGTGCCAGCTCTCCCGACAGGGGGCTTGGAGCTTTCTTT
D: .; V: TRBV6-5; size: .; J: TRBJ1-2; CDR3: CASSYSSRDYGYTF; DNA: TGTGCCAGCAGTTACTCTTCCAGGGACTATGGCTACACCTTC
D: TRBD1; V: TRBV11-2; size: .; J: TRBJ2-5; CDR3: CASSSSGTEPTHQETQYF; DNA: TGTGCCAGCAGCTCCTCCGGGACAGAACCTACCCACCAAGAGACCCAGTACTTC
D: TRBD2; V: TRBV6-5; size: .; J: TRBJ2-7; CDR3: CASSRAGSYEQYF; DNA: TGTGCCAGCAGTCGAGCGGGGTCCTACGAGCAGTACTTC
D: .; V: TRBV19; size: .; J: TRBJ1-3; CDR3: CASRVDLGREGGNTIYF; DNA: TGTGCCAGTAGAGTCGACTTGGGGAGGGAAGGAGGAAACACCATATATTTT
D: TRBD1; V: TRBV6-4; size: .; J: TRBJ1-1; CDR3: CASSHRQGNTEAFF; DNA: TGTGCCAGCAGCCATAGACAGGGGAACACTGAAGCTTTCTTT
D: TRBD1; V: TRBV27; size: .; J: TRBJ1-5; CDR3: CASRQTGFNQPQHF; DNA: TGTGCCAGCAGGCAGACAGGGTTCAATCAGCCCCAGCATTTT
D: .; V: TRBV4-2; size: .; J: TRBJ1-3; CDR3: CASSQGGFGNTIYF; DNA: TGTGCCAGCAGCCAAGGGGGCTTTGGAAACACCATATATTTT
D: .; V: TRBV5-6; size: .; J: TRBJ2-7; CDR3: CASSFVGEQYF; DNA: TGTGCCAGCAGCTTCGTCGGCGAGCAGTACTTC
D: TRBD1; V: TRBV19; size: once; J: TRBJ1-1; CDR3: CASSIPGQVLEAFF; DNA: TGTGCCAGTAGTATACCGGGACAGGTACTTGAAGCTTTCTTT
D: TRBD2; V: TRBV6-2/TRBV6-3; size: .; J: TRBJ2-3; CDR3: CASSPRLAGGFTDTQYF; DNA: TGTGCCAGCAGCCCGAGACTAGCGGGGGGTTTTACAGATACGCAGTATTTT
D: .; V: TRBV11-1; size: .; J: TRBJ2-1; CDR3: CASSLAEEPVLSYNEQFF; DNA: TGTGCCAGCAGCTTAGCGGAGGAGCCGGTCCTTTCCTACAATGAGCAGTTCTTC
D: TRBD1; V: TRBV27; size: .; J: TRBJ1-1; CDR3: CASSPGTGNTEAFF; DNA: TGTGCCAGCAGTCCAGGGACAGGGAACACTGAAGCTTTCTTT
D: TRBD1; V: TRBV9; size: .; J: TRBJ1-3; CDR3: CASSVGQGNTIYF; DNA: TGTGCCAGCAGCGTAGGACAGGGTAACACCATATATTTT
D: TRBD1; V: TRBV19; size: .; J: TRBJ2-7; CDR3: CASSPTDRDWYEQYF; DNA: TGTGCCAGTAGTCCCACGGACAGGGATTGGTACGAGCAGTACTTC
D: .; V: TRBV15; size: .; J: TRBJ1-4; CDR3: CATSRDREKLFF; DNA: TGTGCCACCAGCAGAGATCGGGAAAAACTGTTTTTT
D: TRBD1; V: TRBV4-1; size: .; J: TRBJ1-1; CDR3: CASSQDLTGTNTEAFF; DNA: TGCGCCAGCAGCCAAGATCTGACAGGGACCAACACTGAAGCTTTCTTT
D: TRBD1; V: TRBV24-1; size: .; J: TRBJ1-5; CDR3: CATSDGLTGGRGVGQPQHF; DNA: TGTGCCACCAGTGATGGTTTGACCGGTGGCAGGGGGGTGGGTCAGCCCCAGCATTTT
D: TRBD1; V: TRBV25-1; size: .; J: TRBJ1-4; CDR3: CASSGPPTGQRRKLFF; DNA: TGTGCCAGCAGTGGACCCCCGACAGGGCAACGACGGAAACTGTTTTTT
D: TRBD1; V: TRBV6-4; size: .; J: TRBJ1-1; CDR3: CASSDGQGDTEAFF; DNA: TGTGCCAGCAGTGACGGACAGGGGGACACTGAAGCTTTCTTT
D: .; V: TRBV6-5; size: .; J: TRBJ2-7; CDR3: CASSYEGRTYEQYF; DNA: TGTGCCAGCAGTTACGAGGGCAGAACCTACGAGCAGTACTTC
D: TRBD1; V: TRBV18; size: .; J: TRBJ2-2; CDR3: CASQGVYTGELFF; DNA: TGTGCCAGCCAGGGGGTCTACACCGGGGAGCTGTTTTTT
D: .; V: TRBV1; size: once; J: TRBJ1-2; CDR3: CTSSQESLPGGGYTF; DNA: TGCACCAGCAGCCAAGAGTCCCTCCCCGGCGGCGGCTACACCTTC
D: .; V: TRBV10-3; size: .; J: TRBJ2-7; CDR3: CAISENSYEQYF; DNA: TGTGCCATCAGTGAGAACAGCTACGAGCAGTACTTC